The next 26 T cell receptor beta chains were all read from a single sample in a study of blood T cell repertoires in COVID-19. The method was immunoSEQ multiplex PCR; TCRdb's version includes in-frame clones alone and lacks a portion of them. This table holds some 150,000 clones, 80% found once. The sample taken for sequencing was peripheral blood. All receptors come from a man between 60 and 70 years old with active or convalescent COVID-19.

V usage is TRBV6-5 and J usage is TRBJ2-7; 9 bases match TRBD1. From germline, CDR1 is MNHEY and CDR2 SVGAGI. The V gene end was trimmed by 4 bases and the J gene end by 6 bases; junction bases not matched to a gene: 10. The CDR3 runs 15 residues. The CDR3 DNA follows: TGTGCCAGCAGTTCCTCTACAGGGGGCATCGGCGAGCAGTACTTC. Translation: CASSSSTGGIGEQYF.

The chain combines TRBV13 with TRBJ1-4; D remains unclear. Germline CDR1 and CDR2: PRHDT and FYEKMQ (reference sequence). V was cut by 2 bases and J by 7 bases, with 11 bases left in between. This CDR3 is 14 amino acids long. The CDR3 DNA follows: TGTGCCAGCAGCTTAACCGGGGAATCTGAAAAACTGTTTTTT. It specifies CASSLTGESEKLFF.

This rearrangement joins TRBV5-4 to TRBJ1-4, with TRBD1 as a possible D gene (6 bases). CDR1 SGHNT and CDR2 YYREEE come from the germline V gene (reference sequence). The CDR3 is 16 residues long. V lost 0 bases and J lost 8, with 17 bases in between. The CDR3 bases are TGTGCCAGCAGCTTGGGGGGTGCAGGGGCGTTGGAAAAACTGTTTTTT. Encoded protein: CASSLGGAGALEKLFF.

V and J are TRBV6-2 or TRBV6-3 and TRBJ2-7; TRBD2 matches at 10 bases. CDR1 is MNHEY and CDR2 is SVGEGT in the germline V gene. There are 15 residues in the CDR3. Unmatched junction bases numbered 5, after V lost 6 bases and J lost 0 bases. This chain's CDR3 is CASSRTSGISYEQYF. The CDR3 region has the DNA TGTGCCAGCAGCCGGACTAGCGGAATCTCCTACGAGCAGTACTTC.

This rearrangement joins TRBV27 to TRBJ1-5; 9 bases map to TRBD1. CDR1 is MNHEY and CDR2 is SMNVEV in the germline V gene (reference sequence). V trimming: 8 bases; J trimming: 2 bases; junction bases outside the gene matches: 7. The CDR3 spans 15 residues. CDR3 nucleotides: TGTGCCAGCGGGTTGGGACAGGGTGGCAATCAGCCCCAGCATTTT. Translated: CASGLGQGGNQPQHF.

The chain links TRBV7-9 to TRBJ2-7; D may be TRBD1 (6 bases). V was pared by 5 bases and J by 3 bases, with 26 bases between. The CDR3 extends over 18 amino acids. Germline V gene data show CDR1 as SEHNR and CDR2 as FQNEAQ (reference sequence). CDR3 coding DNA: TGTGCCAGCAGCCCTACCGGGACACGCGACATTGGTAGCTACGAGCAGTACTTC. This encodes CASSPTGTRDIGSYEQYF. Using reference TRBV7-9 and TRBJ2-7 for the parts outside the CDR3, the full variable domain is DTGVSQNPRHKITKRGQNVTFRCDPISEHNRLYWYRQTLGQGPEFLTYFQNEAQLEKSRLLSDRFSAERPKGSFSTLEIQRTEQGDSAMYLCASSPTGTRDIGSYEQYFGPGTRLTVT.

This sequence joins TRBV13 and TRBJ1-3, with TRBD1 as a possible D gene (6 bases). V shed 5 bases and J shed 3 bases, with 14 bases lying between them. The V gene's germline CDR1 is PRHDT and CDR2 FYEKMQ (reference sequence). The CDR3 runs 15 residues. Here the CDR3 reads CASSPLLTGGNTIYF. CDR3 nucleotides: TGTGCCAGCAGCCCCCTACTGACAGGTGGAAACACCATATATTTT.

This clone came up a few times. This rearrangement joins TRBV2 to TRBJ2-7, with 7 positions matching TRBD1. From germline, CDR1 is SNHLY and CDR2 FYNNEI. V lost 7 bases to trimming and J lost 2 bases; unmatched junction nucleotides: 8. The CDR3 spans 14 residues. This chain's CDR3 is CASNSGTDPYEQYF. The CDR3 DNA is TGTGCCAGCAACTCCGGGACAGACCCCTACGAGCAGTACTTC.

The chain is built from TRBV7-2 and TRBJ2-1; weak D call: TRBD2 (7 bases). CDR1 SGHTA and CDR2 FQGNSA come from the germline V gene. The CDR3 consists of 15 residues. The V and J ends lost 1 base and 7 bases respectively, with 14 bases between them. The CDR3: CASSLVGGPRNEQFF. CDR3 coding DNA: TGTGCCAGCAGCTTAGTGGGGGGGCCTAGGAATGAGCAGTTCTTC.

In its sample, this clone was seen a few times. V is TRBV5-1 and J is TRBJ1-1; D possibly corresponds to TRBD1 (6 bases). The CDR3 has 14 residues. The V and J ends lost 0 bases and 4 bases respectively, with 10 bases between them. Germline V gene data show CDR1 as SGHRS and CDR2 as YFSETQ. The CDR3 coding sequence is TGCGCCAGCAGCTTGGTCGTAGGGGGCACTGAAGCTTTCTTT. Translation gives CASSLVVGGTEAFF.

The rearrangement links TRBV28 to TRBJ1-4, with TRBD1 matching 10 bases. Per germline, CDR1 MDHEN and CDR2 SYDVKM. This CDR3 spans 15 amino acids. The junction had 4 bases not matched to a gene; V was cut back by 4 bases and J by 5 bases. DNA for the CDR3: TGTGCCAGCAGTTCTCCGGGACAGGGGAATGAAAAACTGTTTTTT. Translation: CASSSPGQGNEKLFF.

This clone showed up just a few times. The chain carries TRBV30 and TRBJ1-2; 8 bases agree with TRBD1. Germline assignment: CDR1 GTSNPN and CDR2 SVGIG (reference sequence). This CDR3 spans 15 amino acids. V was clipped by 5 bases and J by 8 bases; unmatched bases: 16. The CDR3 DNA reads TGTGCCTGGCCAGCTCCTCCAGGGGGCGAGGGGGGCTACACCTTC. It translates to CAWPAPPGGEGGYTF.

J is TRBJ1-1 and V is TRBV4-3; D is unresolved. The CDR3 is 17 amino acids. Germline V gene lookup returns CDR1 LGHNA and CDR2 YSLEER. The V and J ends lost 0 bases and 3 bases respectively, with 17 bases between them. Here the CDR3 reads CASSQESAPPRDTEAFF. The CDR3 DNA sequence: TGCGCCAGCAGCCAAGAATCGGCACCCCCTCGGGACACTGAAGCTTTCTTT.

The CDR3 DNA follows: TGTGCCAGCAGCCTAACGAGTTATAGCAATCAGCCCCAGCATTTT. Translating it yields CASSLTSYSNQPQHF. The chain recombines TRBV7-8 with TRBJ1-5; D is ambiguous. The CDR3 contains 15 residues. CDR1 is SGHVS and CDR2 is FQNEAQ in the germline V gene. The germline V and J ends were trimmed by 5 bases and 0 bases, with 11 bases remaining between them.

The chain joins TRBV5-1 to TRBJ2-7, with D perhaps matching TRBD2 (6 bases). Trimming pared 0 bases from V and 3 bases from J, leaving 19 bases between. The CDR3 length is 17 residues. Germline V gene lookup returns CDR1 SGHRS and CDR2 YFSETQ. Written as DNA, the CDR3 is TGCGCCAGCAGCTTGGCCTCTACGGGAGCGGGCGGCTACGAGCAGTACTTC. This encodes CASSLASTGAGGYEQYF. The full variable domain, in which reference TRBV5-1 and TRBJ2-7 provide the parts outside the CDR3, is KAGVTQTPRYLIKTRGQQVTLSCSPISGHRSVSWYQQTPGQGLQFLFEYFSETQRNKGNFPGRFSGRQFSNSRSEMNVSTLELGDSALYLCASSLASTGAGGYEQYFGPGTRLTVT.

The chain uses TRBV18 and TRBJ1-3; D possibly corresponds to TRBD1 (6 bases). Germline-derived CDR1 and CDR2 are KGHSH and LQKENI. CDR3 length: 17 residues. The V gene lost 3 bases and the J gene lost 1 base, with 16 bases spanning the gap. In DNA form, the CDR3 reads TGTGCCAGCTCACCGGGAGGGACAACTTTATCTGGAAACACCATATATTTT. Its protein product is CASSPGGTTLSGNTIYF.

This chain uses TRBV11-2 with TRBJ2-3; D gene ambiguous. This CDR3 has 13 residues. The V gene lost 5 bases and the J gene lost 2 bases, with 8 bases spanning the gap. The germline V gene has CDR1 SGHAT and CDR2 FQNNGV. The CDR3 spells CASSPRPTDTQYF. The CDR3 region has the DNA TGTGCCAGCAGCCCCCGTCCCACAGATACGCAGTATTTT.

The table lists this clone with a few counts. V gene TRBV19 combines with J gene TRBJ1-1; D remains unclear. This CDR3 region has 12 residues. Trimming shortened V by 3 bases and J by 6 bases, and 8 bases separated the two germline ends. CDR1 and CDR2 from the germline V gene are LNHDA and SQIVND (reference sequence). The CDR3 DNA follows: TGTGCCAGTAGTATGTACGAGTCTGAAGCTTTCTTT. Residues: CASSMYESEAFF.

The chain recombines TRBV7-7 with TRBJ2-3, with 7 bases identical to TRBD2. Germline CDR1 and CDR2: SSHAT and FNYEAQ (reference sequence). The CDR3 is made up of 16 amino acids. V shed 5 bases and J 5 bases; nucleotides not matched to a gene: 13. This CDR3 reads CASSPGRGRSGDTQYF. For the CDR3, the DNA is TGTGCCAGCAGCCCCGGCCGCGGGAGAAGTGGAGATACGCAGTATTTT.

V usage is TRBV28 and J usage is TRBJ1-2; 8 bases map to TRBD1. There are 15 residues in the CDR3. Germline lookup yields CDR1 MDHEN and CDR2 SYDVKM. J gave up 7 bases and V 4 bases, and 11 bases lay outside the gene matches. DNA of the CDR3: TGTGCCAGCAGTTCGACAGGGGTTAGCGTTTCTGGCTACACCTTC. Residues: CASSSTGVSVSGYTF.

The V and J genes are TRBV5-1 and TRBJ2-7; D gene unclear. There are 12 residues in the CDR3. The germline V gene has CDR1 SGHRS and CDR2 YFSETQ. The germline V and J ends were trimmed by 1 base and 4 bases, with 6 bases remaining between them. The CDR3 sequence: CASSLIGYEQYF. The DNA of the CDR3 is TGCGCCAGCAGCTTGATCGGGTACGAGCAGTACTTC.

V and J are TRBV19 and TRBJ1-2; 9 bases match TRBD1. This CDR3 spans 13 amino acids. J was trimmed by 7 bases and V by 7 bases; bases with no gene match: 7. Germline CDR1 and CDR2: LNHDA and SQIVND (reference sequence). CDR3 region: CASNRQTGGGYTF. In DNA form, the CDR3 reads TGTGCCAGTAACCGACAGACAGGGGGTGGCTACACCTTC.

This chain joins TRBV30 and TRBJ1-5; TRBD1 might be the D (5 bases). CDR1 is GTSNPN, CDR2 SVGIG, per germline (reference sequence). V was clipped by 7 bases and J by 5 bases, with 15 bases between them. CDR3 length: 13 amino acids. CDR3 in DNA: TGTGCCTTTTCCGGGACTAGGGATCAGCCCCAGCATTTT. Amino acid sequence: CAFSGTRDQPQHF.

Written as DNA, the CDR3 is TGTGCCAGCGAGCAGGGGCGGTATGGCTACACCTTC. Amino acid sequence: CASEQGRYGYTF. The chain combines TRBV6-6 with TRBJ1-2; tentative D call: TRBD1 (6 bases). V dropped 8 bases and J dropped 5 bases, with 12 bases sitting between them. The CDR3 extends over 12 amino acids. Germline V CDR1 and CDR2: MNHNY, SVGAGI (reference sequence).

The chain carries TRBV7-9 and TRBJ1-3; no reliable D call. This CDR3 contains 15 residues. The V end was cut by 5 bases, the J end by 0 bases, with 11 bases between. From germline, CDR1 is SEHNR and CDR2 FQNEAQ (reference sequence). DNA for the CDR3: TGTGCCAGCAGCCCGGAGAGTTACTCTGGAAACACCATATATTTT. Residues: CASSPESYSGNTIYF. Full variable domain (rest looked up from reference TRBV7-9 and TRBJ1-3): DTGVSQNPRHKITKRGQNVTFRCDPISEHNRLYWYRQTLGQGPEFLTYFQNEAQLEKSRLLSDRFSAERPKGSFSTLEIQRTEQGDSAMYLCASSPESYSGNTIYFGEGSWLTVV.

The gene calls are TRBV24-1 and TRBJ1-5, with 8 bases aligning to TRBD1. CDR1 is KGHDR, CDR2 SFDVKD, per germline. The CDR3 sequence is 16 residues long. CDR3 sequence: CARRGPRGRSNQPQHF. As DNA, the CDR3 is TGTGCACGAAGAGGGCCCAGGGGGCGAAGCAATCAGCCCCAGCATTTT.